One and the same sample provided the 19 T cell receptor beta chains below, sequenced in a study of post-analysis software for immune sequencing data. What these receptors recognize is not known. Included in the TCR beta cDNA libraries were unique molecular identifiers. TCRdb reprocessed the PCR reads with MiXCR, giving one entry per CDR3 protein. The data contain roughly 800,000 distinct CDR3 sequences, more than 45% of them seen just once; the ten biggest clones take up roughly 4.9%. Study outcomes and limitations: TRBV5-6, TRBV5-1 and TRBV20-1 belonged to a set of about 5 TRBV segments that were more frequent in patients than controls.

Sequenced material: blood. Receptors originate from a girl aged 10-17 years with multiple sclerosis.

The rearrangement links TRBV5-1 to TRBJ2-1; D is perhaps TRBD2 (5 bases). Germline CDR1 and CDR2: SGHRS and YFSETQ. This CDR3 contains 13 residues. V shed 6 bases and J shed 5 bases, with 12 bases lying between them. As DNA, the CDR3 is TGCGCCAGCACCCCGGGAAGGAACAATGAGCAGTTCTTC. This codes for CASTPGRNNEQFF.

The DNA for the CDR3 is TGCAGCGTTGAAGGGAGTGGACTAGTAGTGAATGAGCAGTTCTTC. Translated, it gives CSVEGSGLVVNEQFF. This chain joins TRBV29-1 and TRBJ2-1, with TRBD2 matching over 7 bases. The CDR3 extends over 15 amino acids. V shed 1 base, J shed 7 bases, and the junction held 10 bases outside the gene matches. Germline V gene sequence: CDR1 SQVTM, CDR2 ANQGSEA.

This rearrangement joins TRBV18 to TRBJ1-1; D gene ambiguous. V was clipped by 1 base and J by 0 bases, with 12 bases between them. Looked up from germline, CDR1 is KGHSH and CDR2 is LQKENI. The CDR3 contains 16 residues. The CDR3 bases are TGTGCCAGCTCACCACAGTCAACTACCTTGAACACTGAAGCTTTCTTT. This translates into CASSPQSTTLNTEAFF.

There are many counts of this clonotype. The genes are TRBV6-5 and TRBJ2-6; no clear D. The CDR3 sequence is 14 residues long. Looked up from germline, CDR1 is MNHEY and CDR2 is SVGAGI. The ends were cut back, 6 bases at V and 0 bases at J, with 6 bases in the middle. This CDR3 is CASSRSSGANVLTF. The CDR3 DNA follows: TGTGCCAGCAGCCGGAGCTCTGGGGCCAACGTCCTGACTTTC.

This CDR3 is CASSLTGGGGTQYF. In DNA, the CDR3 is TGTGCCAGCAGTTTGACAGGCGGCGGGGGGACCCAGTACTTC. The rearrangement uses TRBV12-3 or TRBV12-4 and TRBJ2-7; D may be TRBD2 (7 bases). The tail of the sequence fits TRBJ2-5 better, so the J call may be wrong. CDR3 size: 14 residues.

This clonotype has only a few counts. The chain is built from TRBV6-2 or TRBV6-3 and TRBJ1-1; 9 nucleotides line up with TRBD1. Germline V gene lookup returns CDR1 MNHEY and CDR2 SVGEGT. The CDR3 is made up of 15 amino acids. Trimming cost V 6 bases and J 5 bases; bases outside gene matches: 10. The CDR3 spells CASSRDRVEYTEAFF. For the CDR3, the DNA is TGTGCCAGCAGCCGGGACAGGGTGGAGTATACTGAAGCTTTCTTT.

In its sample, this clonotype was seen a few times. The chain combines TRBV27 with TRBJ2-4, with a weak D call TRBD1 (6 bases). The DNA end favors TRBJ2-7, so the J call may be wrong. In germline, CDR1 is MNHEY, CDR2 SMNVEV (reference sequence). CDR3 size: 13 residues. For the CDR3, the DNA is TGTGCCAGCAGTTTCGTACAGGGTTACGAGCAGTACTTC. Amino acid sequence: CASSFVQGYEQYF.

The rearrangement joins TRBV20-1 to TRBJ2-7; D gene ambiguous. V dropped 5 bases and J dropped 0 bases, with 11 bases sitting between them. There are 13 residues in the CDR3. Germline assignment: CDR1 DFQATT and CDR2 SNEGSKA (reference sequence). The CDR3 region has the DNA TGCAGTGCTCAGTACTCAAGCTCCTACGAGCAGTACTTC. This translates into CSAQYSSSYEQYF.

J is TRBJ2-2 and V is TRBV7-3; a weak D match, TRBD1 (6 bases). V shed 5 bases and J shed 1 base, with 14 bases lying between them. The germline CDR1 and CDR2 sequences are SGHTA and FQGTGA. The CDR3 has 16 residues. The CDR3 bases are TGTGCCAGCAGCACGCAAGGGGGAGTGAACACCGGGGAGCTGTTTTTT. Translation: CASSTQGGVNTGELFF.

The genes are TRBV12-3 or TRBV12-4 and TRBJ2-5; 7 bases align to TRBD2. The CDR3 loop spans 14 amino acids. The trim removed 6 bases at V and 4 bases at J, leaving 8 bases unmatched. CDR3 sequence reads: CASSAHGGVETQYF. For the CDR3, the DNA is TGTGCCAGCAGCGCACATGGGGGGGTAGAGACCCAGTACTTC.

This clonotype was counted only a few times. This rearrangement joins TRBV12-3 or TRBV12-4 to TRBJ2-2; D uncertain. Trimming left V 6 bases short and J 7 bases short, with 3 bases between. There are 10 residues in the CDR3. CDR3 nucleotides: TGTGCCAGCAGAGACGGGGAGCTGTTTTTT. Protein: CASRDGELFF.

This clonotype was seen ten or more times. CDR3 amino acids: CASSSVPGLAGGPIPEQYF. CDR3 in DNA: TGTGCCAGCAGCTCAGTCCCGGGACTAGCGGGAGGGCCCATTCCCGAGCAGTACTTC. The gene calls are TRBV7-2 and TRBJ2-7; TRBD2 matches 16 bases. The CDR3 is 19 residues long. Germline CDR1 reads SGHTA; CDR2 reads FQGNSA. The V and J ends lost 4 bases and 6 bases, in that order; junction bases with no gene match: 15.

The genes are TRBV29-1 and TRBJ2-1, with 9 bases identical to TRBD1. Germline trimming cut 5 bases from V and 7 bases from J; bases unmatched to any gene: 9. Germline V gene data show CDR1 as SQVTM and CDR2 as ANQGSEA. This CDR3 comprises 14 residues. The CDR3 DNA is TGCAGCGTTTATGGACAGGGGCGCCAGAATGAGCAGTTCTTC. Its translation is CSVYGQGRQNEQFF.

The chain carries TRBV3-1 and TRBJ2-1, with 8 nucleotides matching TRBD2. From germline, CDR1 is LGHDT and CDR2 YNNKEL (reference sequence). V was pared by 0 bases and J by 6 bases, with 7 bases of the junction left unmatched. CDR3 length equals 16 residues. DNA of the CDR3: TGTGCCAGCAGCCAAGAGGGTAGCGGGAAAGGCAATGAGCAGTTCTTC. Translated: CASSQEGSGKGNEQFF.

The chain combines TRBV21-1 with TRBJ1-5. TRBV21-1 is a pseudogene. This CDR3 comprises 16 residues. In nucleotides, the CDR3 is TGTGCCAGCAGCCTCGCTCGAACCATCTTGTCTCAGCCCCAGCATTTT. Protein product: CASSLARTILSQPQHF.

The genes are TRBV3-1 and TRBJ1-1; D remains ambiguous. The CDR3 sequence is 16 residues long. The ends were cut back, 2 bases at V and 0 bases at J, with 13 bases in the middle. The germline V gene encodes CDR1 LGHDT and CDR2 YNNKEL (reference sequence). The CDR3 sequence is CASSQPSGMMNTEAFF. Written as DNA, the CDR3 is TGTGCCAGCAGCCAACCCTCCGGGATGATGAACACTGAAGCTTTCTTT.

The genes are TRBV7-9 and TRBJ2-1; D possibly corresponds to TRBD2 (6 bases). The CDR3 is 14 residues long. CDR1 and CDR2 from the germline V gene are SEHNR and FQNEAQ (reference sequence). Between the trimmed V and J ends, which lost 5 bases and 6 bases, there was a span of 14 bases. CDR3: CASSPLQRANEQFF. CDR3 in DNA: TGTGCCAGCAGCCCCCTCCAGCGGGCCAATGAGCAGTTCTTC.

This clonotype came up a few times. The chain combines TRBV20-1 with TRBJ2-7; weak D call: TRBD1 (5 bases). CDR1 and CDR2 (germline): DFQATT, SNEGSKA (reference sequence). The CDR3 loop spans 14 amino acids. The V and J ends lost 3 bases and 5 bases respectively, with 17 bases between them. The CDR3 is CSASSETVSHEQYF. CDR3 coding DNA: TGCAGTGCTAGTTCGGAGACAGTTTCTCACGAGCAGTACTTC.

This clonotype was picked up a small number of times. The chain employs TRBV28 and TRBJ1-1, with D hard to call. Per the germline V gene, CDR1 is MDHEN and CDR2 is SYDVKM. Trimming took 5 bases from V and 3 from J, leaving 7 bases between them. The CDR3 is 12 amino acids. CDR3 nucleotide sequence: TGTGCCAGCAGTGACCTGGACACTGAAGCTTTCTTT. Translated: CASSDLDTEAFF.